This T cell receptor (beta chain) was sequenced during a study of PD-1 blockade in classical Hodgkin lymphoma. Regarding the study as a whole: Newly diagnosed patients had diversity similar to the baseline diversity of complete responders.

Sequenced by immunoSEQ multiplex PCR; TCRdb stores in-frame clones only, minus some. The data show over 70,000 clones, about nine tenths seen once. Details on this clone: Its specificity is unknown.

Germline V CDR1 and CDR2: MNHEY, SVGAGI. V was cut by 3 bases and J by 1 base, with 12 bases left in between. The CDR3 loop spans 15 amino acids. Each patient relapsed following autologous stem cell transplantation, and prior brentuximab vedotin exposure differed. The sequencing here drew on peripheral blood mononuclear cells (PBMCs), taken at baseline. V gene TRBV6-5 combines with J gene TRBJ1-1, with a possible D match to TRBD1 (6 bases). The clonotype was recovered from a human donor with classical Hodgkin lymphoma. Here the CDR3 reads CASSYFGGSNTEAFF. DNA of the CDR3: TGTGCCAGCAGTTATTTTGGGGGCTCGAACACTGAAGCTTTCTTT.